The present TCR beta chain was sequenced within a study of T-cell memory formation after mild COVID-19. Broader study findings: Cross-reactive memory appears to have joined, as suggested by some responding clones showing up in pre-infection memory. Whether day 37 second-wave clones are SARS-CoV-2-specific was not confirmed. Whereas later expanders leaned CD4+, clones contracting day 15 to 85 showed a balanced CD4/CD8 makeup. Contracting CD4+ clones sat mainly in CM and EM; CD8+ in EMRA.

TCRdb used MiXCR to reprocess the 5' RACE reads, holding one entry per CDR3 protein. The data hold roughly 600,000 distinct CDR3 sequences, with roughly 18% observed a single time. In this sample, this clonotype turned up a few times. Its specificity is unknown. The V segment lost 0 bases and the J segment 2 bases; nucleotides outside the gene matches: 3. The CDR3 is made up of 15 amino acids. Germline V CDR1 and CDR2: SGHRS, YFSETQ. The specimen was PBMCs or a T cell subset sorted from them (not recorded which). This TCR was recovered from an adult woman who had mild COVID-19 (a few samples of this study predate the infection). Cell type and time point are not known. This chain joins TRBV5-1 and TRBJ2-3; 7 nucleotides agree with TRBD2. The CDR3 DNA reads TGCGCCAGCAGCTTGGTGGGGGGGTACACAGATACGCAGTATTTT. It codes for CASSLVGGYTDTQYF.